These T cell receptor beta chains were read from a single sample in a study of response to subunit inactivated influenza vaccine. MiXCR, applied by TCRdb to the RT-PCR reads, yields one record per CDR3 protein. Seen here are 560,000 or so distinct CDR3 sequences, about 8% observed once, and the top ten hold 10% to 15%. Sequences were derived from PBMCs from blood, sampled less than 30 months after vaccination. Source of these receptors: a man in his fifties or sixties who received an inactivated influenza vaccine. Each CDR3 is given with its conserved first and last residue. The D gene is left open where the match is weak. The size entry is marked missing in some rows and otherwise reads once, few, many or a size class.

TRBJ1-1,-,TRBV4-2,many,TGTGCCAGCAGCTCGAGGTCCTCAGGGGACACTGAAGCTTTCTTT,CASSSRSSGDTEAFF
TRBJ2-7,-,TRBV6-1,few,TGTGCCAGAATCTATATCCCACCGTACGAGCAGTACTTC,CARIYIPPYEQYF
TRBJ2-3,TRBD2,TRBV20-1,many,TGCAGTGCCCTCGGGACTAGCGGGGGAACAGATACGCAGTATTTT,CSALGTSGGTDTQYF
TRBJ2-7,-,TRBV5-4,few,TGTGCCAGCACCTCAACAGGCAGATCCTACGAGCAGTACTTC,CASTSTGRSYEQYF
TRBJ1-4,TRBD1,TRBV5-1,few,TGCGCCAGCAGCTTGGCTGGGACAGGGGCCGAAAAACTGTTTTTT,CASSLAGTGAEKLFF
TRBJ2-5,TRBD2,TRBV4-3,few,TGCGCCAGCAGCCAAGATGAACTAGCGCGGGAGACCCAGTACTTC,CASSQDELARETQYF
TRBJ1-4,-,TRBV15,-,TGTGCCACCAGCAGAGATTCGGGGGTTCGGGAAAAACTGTTTTTT,CATSRDSGVREKLFF
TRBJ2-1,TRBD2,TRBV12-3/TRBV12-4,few,TGTGCCAGCAGTTTACACGGGGGGAATGAGCAGTTCTTC,CASSLHGGNEQFF
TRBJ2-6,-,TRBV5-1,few,TGCGCCAGCAGCTTGGACGGTTGGGGGGCCAACGTCCTGACTTTC,CASSLDGWGANVLTF
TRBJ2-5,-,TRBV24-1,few,TGTGCCACCAGTGATGGCTGGGGATGGGGCCAACAAGAGACCCAGTACTTC,CATSDGWGWGQQETQYF
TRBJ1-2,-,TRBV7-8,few,TGTGCCAGCAGCCCCGGGGGAGCAGGGGACGGCTACACCTTC,CASSPGGAGDGYTF
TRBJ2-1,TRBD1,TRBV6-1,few,TGTGCCAGCAAGGAAGACAGGGGGGGGTACAATGAGCAGTTCTTC,CASKEDRGGYNEQFF
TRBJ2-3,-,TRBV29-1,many,TGCAGCGGGACGGGCCTCCGGAGCACAGATACGCAGTATTTT,CSGTGLRSTDTQYF
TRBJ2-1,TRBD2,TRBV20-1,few,TGCAGTGCGACTCCGGGACTAGCGGGACGCACCTACAATGAGCAGTTCTTC,CSATPGLAGRTYNEQFF
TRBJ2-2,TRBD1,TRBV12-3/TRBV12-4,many,TGTGCCAGCAGTACCTCAGGGGGCAGAACCGGGGAGCTGTTTTTT,CASSTSGGRTGELFF
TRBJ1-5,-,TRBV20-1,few,TGCAGTGCTACTCTAGGAAATCAGCCCCAGCATTTT,CSATLGNQPQHF
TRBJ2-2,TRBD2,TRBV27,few,TGTGCCAGCAGGAGCGGGAGTGACGCCGGGGAGCTGTTTTTT,CASRSGSDAGELFF
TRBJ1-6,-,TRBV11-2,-,TGTGCCAGCAGCTTACAGGGGTCCTATAATTCACCCCTCCACTTT,CASSLQGSYNSPLHF
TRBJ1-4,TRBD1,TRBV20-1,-,TGCAGTGCTACAGGGGGGCTCCCTAATGAAAAACTGTTTTTT,CSATGGLPNEKLFF
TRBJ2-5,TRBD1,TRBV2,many,TGTGCCAGCAGTGAACCATGGGACAGCCAAGAGACCCAGTACTTC,CASSEPWDSQETQYF
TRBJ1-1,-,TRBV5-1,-,TGCGCCAGCAGCTTGGCCGGCTCAATTATAATGAACACTGAAGCTTTCTTT,CASSLAGSIIMNTEAFF
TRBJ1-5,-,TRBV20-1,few,TGCAGTGCTAGGATTGCTGGGAGGCCCCAGCATTTT,CSARIAGRPQHF
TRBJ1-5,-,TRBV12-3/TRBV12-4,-,TGTGCCAGCAGTTTCGCGGGGAGGGCCCAGCATTTT,CASSFAGRAQHF
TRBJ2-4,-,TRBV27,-,TGTGCCAGCGGAGGGACGGGGTTTCAGTACTTC,CASGGTGFQYF
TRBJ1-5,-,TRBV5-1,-,TGCGCCAGCAGCCGCTCCGGGACGGATAATCAGCCCCAGCATTTT,CASSRSGTDNQPQHF
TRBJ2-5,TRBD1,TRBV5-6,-,TGTGCCAGCAGCTTGGAGGGACAGGGATCAGAGACCCAGTACTTC,CASSLEGQGSETQYF
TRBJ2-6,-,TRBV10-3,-,TGTGCCATCAGCCCAAGTCGCCCTACGAGTATTTCTTGGGCCAACGTCCTGACTTTC,CAISPSRPTSISWANVLTF
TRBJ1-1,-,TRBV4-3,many,TGCGCCAGCAGCCAAGAGAGGGGAGGGAAGACTGAAGCTTTCTTT,CASSQERGGKTEAFF
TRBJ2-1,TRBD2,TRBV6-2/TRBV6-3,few,TGTGCCAGCAAAGGCGGGGGAACCTACAATGAGCAGTTCTTC,CASKGGGTYNEQFF
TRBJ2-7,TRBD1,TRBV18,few,TGTGCCAGCTCACGACCGGGACAGGGGGCCGAGCAGTACTTC,CASSRPGQGAEQYF
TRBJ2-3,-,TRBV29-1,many,TGCAGCGTTGCTAATCTAGCGCAAAGCACAGATACGCAGTATTTT,CSVANLAQSTDTQYF
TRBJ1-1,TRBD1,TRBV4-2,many,TGTGCCAGCAGCCAAGCCGACAGGGGCCGAAACACTGAAGCTTTCTTT,CASSQADRGRNTEAFF
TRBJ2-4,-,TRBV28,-,TGTGCCAGCAGTCCCCCAACGGATAACATTCAGTACTTC,CASSPPTDNIQYF
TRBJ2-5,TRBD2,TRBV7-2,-,TGTGCCAGCAGCACTAGCGGGGGAGGAGAGACCCAGTACTTC,CASSTSGGGETQYF
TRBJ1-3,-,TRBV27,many,TGTGCCAGGAGGAGACAGTCCTCTGGAAACACCATATATTTT,CARRRQSSGNTIYF
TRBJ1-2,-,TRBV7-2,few,TGTGCCAGCAGCTTAAATAAGGGGATGACAGGAAGGTCTGGCTACACCTTC,CASSLNKGMTGRSGYTF
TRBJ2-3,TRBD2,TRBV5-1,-,TGCGCCAGCAGCTTGGGAGCGGGGGGATTCCCAGATACGCAGTATTTT,CASSLGAGGFPDTQYF
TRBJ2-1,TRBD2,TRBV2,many,TGTGCCAGCAGTGTTCCCCGACTAGCGGGGGGCCCCGACTACAATGAGCAGTTCTTC,CASSVPRLAGGPDYNEQFF
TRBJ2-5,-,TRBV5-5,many,TGTGCCAGCAGCTATCAGGGAAGATGGGCCCAAGAGACCCAGTACTTC,CASSYQGRWAQETQYF
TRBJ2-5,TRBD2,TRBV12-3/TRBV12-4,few,TGTGCCAGCAGTGGGACTAGCGCGGGTTGGGAGACCCAGTACTTC,CASSGTSAGWETQYF
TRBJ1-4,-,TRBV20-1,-,TGCAGTGCTACCACCTCGGGGCAGGGGATTGAAAAACTGTTTTTT,CSATTSGQGIEKLFF
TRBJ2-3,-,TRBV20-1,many,TGCAGTAAGCGGATCCGGGGGACAGATACGCAGTATTTT,CSKRIRGTDTQYF
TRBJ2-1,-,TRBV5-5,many,TGTGCCAGCAGCTCACCCGGGGGGCAGGGTAACAATGAGCAGTTCTTC,CASSSPGGQGNNEQFF
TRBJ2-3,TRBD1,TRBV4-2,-,TGTGCCAGCAGCGTTCGACAGGGGGTAGATACGCAGTATTTT,CASSVRQGVDTQYF
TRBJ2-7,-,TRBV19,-,TGTGCCAGTAGCCAGGGGACCTTCTCCTACGAGCAGTACTTC,CASSQGTFSYEQYF
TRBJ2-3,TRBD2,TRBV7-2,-,TGTGCCAGCAGCATATTTAGCGGGAGCGGGACAGATACGCAGTATTTT,CASSIFSGSGTDTQYF
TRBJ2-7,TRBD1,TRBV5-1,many,TGCGCCAGCAGCTCCCAAGGACAGGGGACTGCCTACGAGCAGTACTTC,CASSSQGQGTAYEQYF
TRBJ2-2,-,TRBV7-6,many,TGTGCCAGCAGCTTAGGTAGCCAGCGGAGCAACACCGGGGAGCTGTTTTTT,CASSLGSQRSNTGELFF
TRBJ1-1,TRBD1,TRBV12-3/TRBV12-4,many,TGTGCCAGCAGTCCTCAGGGGGCAGGGAGCCCTGAAGCTTTCTTT,CASSPQGAGSPEAFF
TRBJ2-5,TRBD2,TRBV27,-,TGTGCCAGCAGTATCGGGACTAGGCAGACCCAGTACTTC,CASSIGTRQTQYF
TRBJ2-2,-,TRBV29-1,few,TGCAGCGATCTACTTGGCGGGGAGCTGTTTTTT,CSDLLGGELFF
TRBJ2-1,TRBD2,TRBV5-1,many,TGCGCCAGCAGCTTGGGAGGGACTAGCGGCTACAATGAGCAGTTCTTC,CASSLGGTSGYNEQFF
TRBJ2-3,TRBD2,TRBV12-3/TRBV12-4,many,TGTGCCAGCAGTCCCCTAGCGGGGGGGTCCACAGATACGCAGTATTTT,CASSPLAGGSTDTQYF
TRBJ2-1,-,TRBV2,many,TGTGCCAGCAGGGCAGGGCGTAGCTCCTACAATGAGCAGTTCTTC,CASRAGRSSYNEQFF
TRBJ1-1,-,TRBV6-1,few,TGTGCCAGCACCCCCGGCAGGTCCATGAACACTGAAGCTTTCTTT,CASTPGRSMNTEAFF
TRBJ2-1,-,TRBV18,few,TGTGCCAGCTCACCTGCGAGTGAGGGAGTCCCAAACTTC,CASSPASEGVPNF